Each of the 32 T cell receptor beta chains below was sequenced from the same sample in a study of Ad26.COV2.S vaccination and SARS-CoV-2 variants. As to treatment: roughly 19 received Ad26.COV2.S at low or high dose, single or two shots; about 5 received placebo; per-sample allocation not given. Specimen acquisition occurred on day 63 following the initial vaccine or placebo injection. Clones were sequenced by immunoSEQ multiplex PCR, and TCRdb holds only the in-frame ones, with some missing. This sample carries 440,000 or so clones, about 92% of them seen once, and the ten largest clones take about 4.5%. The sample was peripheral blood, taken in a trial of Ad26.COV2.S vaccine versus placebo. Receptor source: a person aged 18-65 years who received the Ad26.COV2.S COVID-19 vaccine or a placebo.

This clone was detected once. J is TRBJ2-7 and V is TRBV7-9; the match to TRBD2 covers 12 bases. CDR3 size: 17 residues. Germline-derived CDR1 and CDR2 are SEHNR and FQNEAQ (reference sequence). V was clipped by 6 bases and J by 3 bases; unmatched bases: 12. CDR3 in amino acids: CASRPIRTSGTGYEQYF. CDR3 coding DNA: TGTGCCAGCAGACCTATTCGGACTAGCGGGACTGGCTACGAGCAGTACTTC.

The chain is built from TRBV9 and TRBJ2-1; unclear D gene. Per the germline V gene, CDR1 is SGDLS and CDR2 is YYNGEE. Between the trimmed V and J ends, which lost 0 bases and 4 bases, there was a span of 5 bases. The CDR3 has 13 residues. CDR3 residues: CASSVEIYNEQFF. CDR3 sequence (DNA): TGTGCCAGCAGCGTAGAGATTTACAATGAGCAGTTCTTC.

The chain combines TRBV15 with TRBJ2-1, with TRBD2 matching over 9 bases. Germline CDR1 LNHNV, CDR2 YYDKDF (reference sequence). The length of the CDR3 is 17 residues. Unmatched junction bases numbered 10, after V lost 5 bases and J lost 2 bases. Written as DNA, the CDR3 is TGTGCCACCAGCCCTTCTGGGACTAGCATTCCCTACAATGAGCAGTTCTTC. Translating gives CATSPSGTSIPYNEQFF.

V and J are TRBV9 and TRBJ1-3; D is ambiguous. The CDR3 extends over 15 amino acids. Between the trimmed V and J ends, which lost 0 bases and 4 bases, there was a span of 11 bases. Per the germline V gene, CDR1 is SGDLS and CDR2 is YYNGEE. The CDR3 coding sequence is TGTGCCAGCAGCGTAGACGACCTGGGGGGAAACACCATATATTTT. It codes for CASSVDDLGGNTIYF. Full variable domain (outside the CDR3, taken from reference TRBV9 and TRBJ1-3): DSGVTQTPKHLITATGQRVTLRCSPRSGDLSVYWYQQSLDQGLQFLIQYYNGEERAKGNILERFSAQQFPDLHSELNLSSLELGDSALYFCASSVDDLGGNTIYFGEGSWLTVV.

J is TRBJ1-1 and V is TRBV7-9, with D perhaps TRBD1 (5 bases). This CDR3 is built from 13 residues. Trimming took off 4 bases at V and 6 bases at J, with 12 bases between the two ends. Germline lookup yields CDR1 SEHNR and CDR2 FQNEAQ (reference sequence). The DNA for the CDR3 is TGTGCCAGCAGCTCCTGGGACGTGCCTGAAGCTTTCTTT. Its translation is CASSSWDVPEAFF.

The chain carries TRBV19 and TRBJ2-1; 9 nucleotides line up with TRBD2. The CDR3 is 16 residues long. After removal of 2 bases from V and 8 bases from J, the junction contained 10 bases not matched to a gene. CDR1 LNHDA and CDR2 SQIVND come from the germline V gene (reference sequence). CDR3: CASSITPASGTDEQFF. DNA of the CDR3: TGTGCCAGTAGTATAACGCCGGCTAGCGGGACTGATGAGCAGTTCTTC.

CDR3 nucleotides: TGTGCCAGCTCATCCCGACAGGGGTCTTCTGGAAACACCATATATTTT. Translation gives CASSSRQGSSGNTIYF. The rearrangement joins TRBV18 to TRBJ1-3; 8 positions agree with TRBD1. The V and J ends lost 5 bases and 1 base, in that order; junction bases with no gene match: 7. From germline, CDR1 is KGHSH and CDR2 LQKENI. This CDR3 region has 16 residues.

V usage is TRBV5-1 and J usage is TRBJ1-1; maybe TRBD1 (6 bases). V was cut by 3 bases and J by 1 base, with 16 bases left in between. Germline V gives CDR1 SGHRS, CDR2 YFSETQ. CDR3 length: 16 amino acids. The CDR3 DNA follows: TGCGCCAGCAGCTCAGGGGAGGGGCGAGGGAACACTGAAGCTTTCTTT. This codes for CASSSGEGRGNTEAFF. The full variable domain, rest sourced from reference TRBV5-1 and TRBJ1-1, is KAGVTQTPRYLIKTRGQQVTLSCSPISGHRSVSWYQQTPGQGLQFLFEYFSETQRNKGNFPGRFSGRQFSNSRSEMNVSTLELGDSALYLCASSSGEGRGNTEAFFGQGTRLTVV.

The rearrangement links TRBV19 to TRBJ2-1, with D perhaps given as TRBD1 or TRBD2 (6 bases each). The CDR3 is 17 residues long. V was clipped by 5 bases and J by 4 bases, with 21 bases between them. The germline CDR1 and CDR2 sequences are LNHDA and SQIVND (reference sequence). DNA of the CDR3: TGTGCCAGTAGTTGGGGGCCGGGAGAGGGGACATACAATGAGCAGTTCTTC. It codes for CASSWGPGEGTYNEQFF.

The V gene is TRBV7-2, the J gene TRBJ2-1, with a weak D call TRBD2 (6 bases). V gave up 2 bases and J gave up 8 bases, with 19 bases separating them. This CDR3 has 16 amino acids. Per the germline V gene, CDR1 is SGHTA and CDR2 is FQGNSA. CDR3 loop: CASSLRRQGGEDEQFF. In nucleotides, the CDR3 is TGTGCCAGCAGCTTACGTAGGCAGGGTGGGGAGGATGAGCAGTTCTTC.

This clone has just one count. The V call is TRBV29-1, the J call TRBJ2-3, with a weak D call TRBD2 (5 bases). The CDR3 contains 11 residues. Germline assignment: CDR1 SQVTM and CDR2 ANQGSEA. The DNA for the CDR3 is TGCAGTTCCGTAGGGAGAGATACGCAGTATTTT. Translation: CSSVGRDTQYF.

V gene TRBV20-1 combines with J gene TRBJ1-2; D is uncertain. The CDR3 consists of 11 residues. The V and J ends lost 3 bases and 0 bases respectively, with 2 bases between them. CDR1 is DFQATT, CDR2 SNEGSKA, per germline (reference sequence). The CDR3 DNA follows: TGCAGTGCTAGGCCTAACTATGGCTACACCTTC. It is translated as CSARPNYGYTF.

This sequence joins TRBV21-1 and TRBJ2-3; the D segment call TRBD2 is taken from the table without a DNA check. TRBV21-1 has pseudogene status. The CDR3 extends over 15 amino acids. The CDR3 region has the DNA TGTGCCAGCAGCAAAACTAGGACTGACTTGCATACGCAGTATTTT. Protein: CASSKTRTDLHTQYF.

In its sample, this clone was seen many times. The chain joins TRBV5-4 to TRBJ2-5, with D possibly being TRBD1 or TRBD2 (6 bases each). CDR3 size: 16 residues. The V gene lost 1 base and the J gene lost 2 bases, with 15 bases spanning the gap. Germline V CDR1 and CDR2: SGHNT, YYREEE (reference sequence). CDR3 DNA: TGTGCCAGCAGCTTGCCCTCCTGGGGGGCTCAAGAGACCCAGTACTTC. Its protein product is CASSLPSWGAQETQYF.

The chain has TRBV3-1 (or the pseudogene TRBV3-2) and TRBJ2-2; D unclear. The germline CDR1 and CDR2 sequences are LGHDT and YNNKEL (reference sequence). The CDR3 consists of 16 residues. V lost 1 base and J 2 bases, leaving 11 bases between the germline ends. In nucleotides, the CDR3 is TGTGCCAGCAGCCAAGGACCCTCGGAAAACACCGGGGAGCTGTTTTTT. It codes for CASSQGPSENTGELFF.

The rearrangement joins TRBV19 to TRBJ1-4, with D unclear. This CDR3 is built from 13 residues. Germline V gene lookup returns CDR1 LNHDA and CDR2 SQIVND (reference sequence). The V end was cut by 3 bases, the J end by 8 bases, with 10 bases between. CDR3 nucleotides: TGTGCCAGTAGTATGCGGTTCGGCGAAAAACTGTTTTTT. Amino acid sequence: CASSMRFGEKLFF.

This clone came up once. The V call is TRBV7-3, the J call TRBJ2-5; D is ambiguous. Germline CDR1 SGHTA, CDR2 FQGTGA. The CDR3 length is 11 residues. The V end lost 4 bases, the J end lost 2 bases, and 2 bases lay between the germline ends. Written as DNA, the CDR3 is TGTGCCAGCAGCTATCAAGAGACCCAGTACTTC. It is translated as CASSYQETQYF.

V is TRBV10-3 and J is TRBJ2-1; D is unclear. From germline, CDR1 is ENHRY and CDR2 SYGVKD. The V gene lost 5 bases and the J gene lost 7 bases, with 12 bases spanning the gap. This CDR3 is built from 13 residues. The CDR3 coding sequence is TGTGCCATCAGTCTAGGACGAGTAAATGAGCAGTTCTTC. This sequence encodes CAISLGRVNEQFF.

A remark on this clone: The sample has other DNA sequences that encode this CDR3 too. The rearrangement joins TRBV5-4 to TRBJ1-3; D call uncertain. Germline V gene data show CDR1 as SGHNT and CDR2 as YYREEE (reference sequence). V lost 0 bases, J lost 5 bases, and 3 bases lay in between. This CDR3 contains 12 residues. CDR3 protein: CASSLDRNTIYF. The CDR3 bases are TGTGCCAGCAGCTTGGATCGAAACACCATATATTTT.

The CDR3 loop reads CASSSTAGSTDTQYF. The DNA for the CDR3 is TGTGCCAGCAGCTCTACGGCGGGAAGCACAGATACGCAGTATTTT. The chain uses TRBV11-3 and TRBJ2-3; weak D call: TRBD2 (6 bases). The V end lost 4 bases, the J end lost 0 bases, and 11 bases lay between the germline ends. The CDR3 spans 15 residues. The germline CDR1 and CDR2 sequences are SGHNT and YENEEA.

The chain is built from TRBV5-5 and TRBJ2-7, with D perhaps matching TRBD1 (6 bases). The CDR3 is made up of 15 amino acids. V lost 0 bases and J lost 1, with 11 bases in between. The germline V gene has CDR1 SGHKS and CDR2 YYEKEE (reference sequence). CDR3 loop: CASSLGTGSSYEQYF. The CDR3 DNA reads TGTGCCAGCAGCTTGGGAACAGGGTCGTCCTACGAGCAGTACTTC. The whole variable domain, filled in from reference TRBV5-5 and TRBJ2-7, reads DAGVTQSPTHLIKTRGQQVTLRCSPISGHKSVSWYQQVLGQGPQFIFQYYEKEERGRGNFPDRFSARQFPNYSSELNVNALLLGDSALYLCASSLGTGSSYEQYFGPGTRLTVT.

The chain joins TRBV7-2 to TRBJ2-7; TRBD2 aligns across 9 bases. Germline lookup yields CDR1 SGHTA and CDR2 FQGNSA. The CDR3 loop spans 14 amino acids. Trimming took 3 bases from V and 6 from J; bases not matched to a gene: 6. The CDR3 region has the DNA TGTGCCAGCAGCTTGGGCGGGAGGGCCACCGAGCAGTACTTC. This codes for CASSLGGRATEQYF.

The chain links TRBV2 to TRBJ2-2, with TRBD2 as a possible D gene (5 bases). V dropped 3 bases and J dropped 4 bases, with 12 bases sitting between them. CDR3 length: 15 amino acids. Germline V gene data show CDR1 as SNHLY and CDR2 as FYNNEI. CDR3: CASSDFPGSTGELFF. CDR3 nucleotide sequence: TGTGCCAGCAGTGACTTTCCTGGGAGCACCGGGGAGCTGTTTTTT.

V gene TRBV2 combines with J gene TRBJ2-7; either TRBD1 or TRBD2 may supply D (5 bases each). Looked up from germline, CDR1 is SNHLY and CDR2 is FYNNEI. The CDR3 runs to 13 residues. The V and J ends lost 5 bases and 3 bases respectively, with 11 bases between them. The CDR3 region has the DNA TGTGCCAGCAGTCCCAGGGAGAGCTACGAGCAGTACTTC. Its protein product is CASSPRESYEQYF.

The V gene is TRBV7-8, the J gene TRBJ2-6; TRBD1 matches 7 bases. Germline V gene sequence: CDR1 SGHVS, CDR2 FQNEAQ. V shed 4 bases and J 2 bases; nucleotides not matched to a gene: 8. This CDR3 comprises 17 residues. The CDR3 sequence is CASSSDRERPGANVLTF. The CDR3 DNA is TGTGCCAGCAGCTCCGACAGGGAAAGGCCTGGGGCCAACGTCCTGACTTTC.

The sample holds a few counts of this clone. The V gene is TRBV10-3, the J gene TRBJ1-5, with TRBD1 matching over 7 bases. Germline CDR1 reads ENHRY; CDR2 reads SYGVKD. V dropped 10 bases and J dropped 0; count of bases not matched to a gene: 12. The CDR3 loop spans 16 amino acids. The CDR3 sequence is CATLQFRDSSNQPQHF. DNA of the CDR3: TGTGCCACTCTACAATTCCGGGACAGTAGCAATCAGCCCCAGCATTTT.

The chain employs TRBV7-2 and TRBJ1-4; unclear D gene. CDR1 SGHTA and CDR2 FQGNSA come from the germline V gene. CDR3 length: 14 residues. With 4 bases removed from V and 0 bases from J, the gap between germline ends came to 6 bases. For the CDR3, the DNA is TGTGCCAGCAGCTCCCTTGCAACTAATGAAAAACTGTTTTTT. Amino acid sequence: CASSSLATNEKLFF.

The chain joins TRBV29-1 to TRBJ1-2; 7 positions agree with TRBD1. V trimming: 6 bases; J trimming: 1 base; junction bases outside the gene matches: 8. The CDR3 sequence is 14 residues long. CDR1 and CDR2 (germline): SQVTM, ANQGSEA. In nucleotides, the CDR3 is TGCAGCGTGCCGGAGGGACAGAATAACTATGGCTACACCTTC. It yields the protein CSVPEGQNNYGYTF. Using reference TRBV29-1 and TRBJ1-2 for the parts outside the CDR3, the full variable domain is SAVISQKPSRDICQRGTSLTIQCQVDSQVTMMFWYRQQPGQSLTLIATANQGSEATYESGFVIDKFPISRPNLTFSTLTVSNMSPEDSSIYLCSVPEGQNNYGYTFGSGTRLTVV.

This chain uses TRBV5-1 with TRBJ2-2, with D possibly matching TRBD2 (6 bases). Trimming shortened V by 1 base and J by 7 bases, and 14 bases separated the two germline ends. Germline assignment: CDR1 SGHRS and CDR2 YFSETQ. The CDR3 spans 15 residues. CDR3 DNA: TGCGCCAGCAGCTTGTATTATGGCGGGGACGGGGAGCTGTTTTTT. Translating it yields CASSLYYGGDGELFF. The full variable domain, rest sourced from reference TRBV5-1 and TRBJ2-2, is KAGVTQTPRYLIKTRGQQVTLSCSPISGHRSVSWYQQTPGQGLQFLFEYFSETQRNKGNFPGRFSGRQFSNSRSEMNVSTLELGDSALYLCASSLYYGGDGELFFGEGSRLTVL.

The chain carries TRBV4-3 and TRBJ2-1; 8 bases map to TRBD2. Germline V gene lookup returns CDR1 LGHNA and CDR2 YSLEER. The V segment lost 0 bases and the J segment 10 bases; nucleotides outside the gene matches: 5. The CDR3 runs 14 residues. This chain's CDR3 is CASSQDLGLAEQFF. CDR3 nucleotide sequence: TGCGCCAGCAGCCAAGATCTTGGACTAGCAGAGCAGTTCTTC.

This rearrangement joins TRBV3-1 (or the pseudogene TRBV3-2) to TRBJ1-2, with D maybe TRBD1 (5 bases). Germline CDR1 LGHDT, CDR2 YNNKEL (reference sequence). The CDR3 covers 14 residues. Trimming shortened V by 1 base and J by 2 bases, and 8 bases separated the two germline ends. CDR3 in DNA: TGTGCCAGCAGCCAAGCGACAGCGAACTATGGCTACACCTTC. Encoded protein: CASSQATANYGYTF.

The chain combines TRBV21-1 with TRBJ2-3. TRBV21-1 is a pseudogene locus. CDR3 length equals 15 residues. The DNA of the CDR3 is TGTGCCAGCAGCAAAGGGGAAACTAGCACAGATACGCAGTATTTT. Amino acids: CASSKGETSTDTQYF.